This entry lists 5 T cell receptor beta chains sequenced from one sample in a study of cytomegalovirus exposure and HLA in healthy donors (dated by TCRdb to about 2017). The library relied on the immunoSEQ multiplex PCR assay. For the multiplex PCR, a mixture combining 60 forward primers for TCR Vbeta segments and 13 reverse primers for TCR Jbeta segments was used. TCRdb stores this immuneACCESS table with in-frame sequences only. Part of the clones is absent; in the studies checked, under half of the shortfall reflects unresolved V genes, and no reason is known for the rest. The sample includes 100,000 to 120,000 clones, with 78% observed a single time. The ten largest clones take up 1% to 1.5% of the sample. The sequencing input was PBMCs. All receptors come from a young woman in good health and CMV-seronegative.

This clone was recorded a few times. The germline gene is not matched at one end of the junction; a read error may be the cause. The CDR3 DNA is TGTGCCAGCAGCTATCGTAGCGATCAGCCCCAGCATTTT. It encodes CASSYRSDQPQHF. The gene calls are TRBV7-8 and TRBJ1-5; D uncertain. Per the germline V gene, CDR1 is SGHVS and CDR2 is FQNEAQ. The CDR3 consists of 13 residues.

The chain couples TRBV6-6 to TRBJ2-7; 7 bases agree with TRBD2. The CDR3 covers 13 residues. J gave up 4 bases and V 10 bases, and 10 bases lay outside the gene matches. Germline V gene data show CDR1 as MNHNY and CDR2 as SVGAGI (reference sequence). CDR3 protein: CATREGKRYEQYF. Written as DNA, the CDR3 is TGTGCCACCAGGGAGGGGAAAAGGTACGAGCAGTACTTC.

The chain joins TRBV5-6 to TRBJ2-5, with TRBD1 identical over 7 bases. The ends lost 3 bases at V and 6 bases at J; junction bases unmatched: 8. Germline-derived CDR1 and CDR2 are SGHDT and YYEEEE. CDR3 size: 14 residues. The CDR3 DNA reads TGTGCCAGCAGCTATATAGAGGGGGCACAGACCCAGTACTTC. Translated: CASSYIEGAQTQYF.

The genes are TRBV7-6 and TRBJ2-5; D gene uncertain. With the DNA end fitting TRBJ2-7 better, the J assignment may be wrong. CDR3 length equals 15 residues. Germline V lookup: CDR1 SGHVS, CDR2 FNYEAQ. The CDR3 sequence: CASSPVIGEEYEQYF. Here the CDR3 DNA reads TGTGCCAGCAGCCCAGTTATCGGAGAAGAATACGAGCAGTACTTC.

V gene TRBV4-1 combines with J gene TRBJ1-5, with D perhaps TRBD1 (5 bases). V lost 4 bases and J lost 3, with 10 bases in between. This CDR3 region has 14 residues. Germline CDR1 MGHRA, CDR2 YSYEKL. DNA of the CDR3: TGCGCCAGCAGCCTGGACACGGTCAATCAGCCCCAGCATTTT. This codes for CASSLDTVNQPQHF.